These 19 T cell receptor beta chains came from one sample sequenced in a study of blood T cell repertoires in COVID-19. Using immunoSEQ multiplex PCR, the repertoire was profiled, and TCRdb retains in-frame clones only, with some absent. The profile shows about 160,000 clones, around 84% of them singletons. The specimen sequenced was peripheral blood. The receptors stem from a human donor with acute or convalescent COVID-19. The donor label of this sample is uncertain.

The chain employs TRBV2 and TRBJ1-2; weak D call: TRBD1 (6 bases). Deletions cut 3 bases from V and 7 bases from J, with 12 bases between. CDR1 and CDR2 (germline): SNHLY, FYNNEI. The CDR3 is 13 amino acids. In DNA form, the CDR3 reads TGTGCCAGCAGTGACCAGGGGTATGGTGGCTACACCTTC. The encoded protein is CASSDQGYGGYTF. Complete variable domain (other parts from reference TRBV2 and TRBJ1-2): EPEVTQTPSHQVTQMGQEVILRCVPISNHLYFYWYRQILGQKVEFLVSFYNNEISEKSEIFDDQFSVERPDGSNFTLKIRSTKLEDSAMYFCASSDQGYGGYTFGSGTRLTVV.

The J gene is TRBJ2-2, the V gene TRBV5-1; D may be TRBD2 (5 bases). Per the germline V gene, CDR1 is SGHRS and CDR2 is YFSETQ. The CDR3 spans 15 residues. The germline V and J ends were trimmed by 4 bases and 1 base, with 11 bases remaining between them. The CDR3 loop reads CASSPLGRNTGELFF. In nucleotides, the CDR3 is TGCGCCAGCAGCCCACTAGGGAGGAACACCGGGGAGCTGTTTTTT.

V usage is TRBV1 and J usage is TRBJ1-5; no check of the table's D call, TRBD1, against the DNA was made. TRBV1 counts as a pseudogene. CDR3 size: 20 residues. The CDR3 reads CTSSQEKETLHRGGSQPQHF. The CDR3 nucleotides read TGCACCAGCAGCCAAGAAAAGGAGACTCTGCATCGAGGGGGCAGTCAGCCCCAGCATTTT.

This clone was seen just once. This chain uses TRBV7-8 with TRBJ1-1; tentatively, D is TRBD1 (6 bases). The germline V gene has CDR1 SGHVS and CDR2 FQNEAQ. With 5 bases removed from V and 1 base from J, the gap between germline ends came to 23 bases. The CDR3 extends over 18 amino acids. The CDR3 loop is CASSPLPGTHLRNTEAFF. The DNA for the CDR3 is TGTGCCAGCAGCCCCCTGCCGGGGACACACCTTAGGAACACTGAAGCTTTCTTT.

The genes are TRBV6-5 and TRBJ1-3, with TRBD1 matching over 7 bases. J lost 4 bases, V lost 4 bases, and 4 bases had no gene match. CDR3 length: 14 amino acids. Looked up from germline, CDR1 is MNHEY and CDR2 is SVGAGI. The DNA for the CDR3 is TGTGCCAGCAGTTCGGGACAGCTGGGAAACACCATATATTTT. This sequence encodes CASSSGQLGNTIYF.

The chain joins TRBV6-5 to TRBJ1-6, with no clear D. Germline lookup yields CDR1 MNHEY and CDR2 SVGAGI. The CDR3 has 13 residues. Trimming removed 7 bases from V and 9 bases from J, with 13 bases in between. The CDR3 protein is CASTPNKASPLHF. Written as DNA, the CDR3 is TGTGCCAGCACCCCTAATAAAGCTTCACCCCTCCACTTT.

V gene TRBV4-2 combines with J gene TRBJ2-1, with 9 bases identical to TRBD2. V was clipped by 1 base and J by 3 bases; unmatched bases: 16. Germline CDR1 and CDR2: LGHNA and YNFKEQ. The CDR3 covers 20 residues. The CDR3 protein is CASSQGPESGGSPLYNEQFF. The CDR3, as DNA: TGTGCCAGCAGCCAAGGCCCAGAGAGCGGGGGGTCTCCCCTCTACAATGAGCAGTTCTTC.

This chain uses TRBV3-1 (or the pseudogene TRBV3-2) with TRBJ2-7; 7 nucleotides line up with TRBD1. CDR1 and CDR2 (germline): LGHDT, YNNKEL (reference sequence). The CDR3 is made up of 13 amino acids. Trimming took 5 bases from V and 3 from J; bases not matched to a gene: 4. The CDR3 DNA reads as TGTGCCAGCAGCGGGGACAGAAACTACGAGCAGTACTTC. Translating gives CASSGDRNYEQYF.

The chain links TRBV9 to TRBJ1-2; TRBD1 agrees at 7 bases. The length of the CDR3 is 14 residues. The V gene's germline CDR1 is SGDLS and CDR2 YYNGEE. The junction had 4 bases not matched to a gene; V was cut back by 3 bases and J by 2 bases. CDR3 sequence (DNA): TGTGCCAGCAGCGCTCGGGACAGCAACTATGGCTACACCTTC. Protein: CASSARDSNYGYTF.

The chain links TRBV15 to TRBJ2-3; D is uncertain. CDR3 length: 11 amino acids. Trimming took 3 bases from V and 7 from J, leaving 5 bases between them. The germline V gene has CDR1 LNHNV and CDR2 YYDKDF (reference sequence). CDR3 residues: CATSSRHTQYF. The CDR3 DNA reads TGTGCCACCAGCAGTCGTCATACGCAGTATTTT.

This sequence joins TRBV5-4 and TRBJ2-7, with D tentatively TRBD2 (5 bases). Germline V lookup: CDR1 SGHNT, CDR2 YYREEE (reference sequence). V was cut by 0 bases and J by 7 bases, with 11 bases left in between. The length of the CDR3 is 13 residues. The CDR3 nucleotides are TGTGCCAGCAGCTTGGCCGGTGGGAGTGAGCAGTACTTC. Translating it yields CASSLAGGSEQYF.

This clone showed up just a few times. J is TRBJ1-3 and V is TRBV24-1; 8 bases agree with TRBD1. The CDR3 is made up of 16 amino acids. Germline CDR1 and CDR2: KGHDR and SFDVKD. V was pared by 2 bases and J by 7 bases, with 9 bases of the junction left unmatched. The CDR3: CATSDSKTGVINTIYF. The CDR3 DNA reads as TGTGCCACCAGTGATTCGAAGACAGGGGTTATTAACACCATATATTTT.

The chain employs TRBV6-6 and TRBJ1-5; 7 bases align to TRBD1. CDR3 length: 15 residues. Germline lookup yields CDR1 MNHNY and CDR2 SVGAGI (reference sequence). V dropped 6 bases and J dropped 5; count of bases not matched to a gene: 10. In DNA, the CDR3 is TGTGCCAGCAGAAAGGGACAGAACCCCCATCAGCCCCAGCATTTT. Translating it yields CASRKGQNPHQPQHF.

The chain carries TRBV2 and TRBJ2-3, with TRBD2 identical over 13 bases. The germline gives CDR1 SNHLY, CDR2 FYNNEI. The CDR3 spans 17 residues. V shed 5 bases and J 4 bases; nucleotides not matched to a gene: 9. As DNA, the CDR3 is TGTGCCAGCAGTAAAGGACTAGCGGGGGCATCGTCAGATACGCAGTATTTT. This translates into CASSKGLAGASSDTQYF.

The chain employs TRBV18 and TRBJ2-5; TRBD2 matches 7 bases. The CDR3 is made up of 13 amino acids. The V segment lost 2 bases and the J segment 5 bases; nucleotides outside the gene matches: 2. CDR1 and CDR2 (germline): KGHSH, LQKENI. As DNA, the CDR3 is TGTGCCAGCTCACCAGGGACTATGGAGACCCAGTACTTC. Protein: CASSPGTMETQYF.

This chain links TRBV3-1 (or the pseudogene TRBV3-2) with TRBJ2-6; 9 bases fit TRBD1. The CDR3 totals 18 residues. After removal of 2 bases from V and 2 bases from J, the junction contained 7 bases not matched to a gene. The germline V gene has CDR1 LGHDT and CDR2 YNNKEL (reference sequence). CDR3 loop: CASSQRGTGTAGANVLTF. In DNA, the CDR3 is TGTGCCAGCAGCCAAAGAGGGACAGGGACTGCTGGGGCCAACGTCCTGACTTTC.

V and J are TRBV7-3 and TRBJ2-1, with TRBD2 matching 7 bases. V shed 6 bases, J shed 9 bases, and the junction held 14 bases outside the gene matches. The CDR3 runs to 15 residues. Looked up from germline, CDR1 is SGHTA and CDR2 is FQGTGA. In DNA, the CDR3 is TGTGCCAGCAGTCGGGTTGGCGGGGGTCCGTCTGAGCAGTTCTTC. Translating gives CASSRVGGGPSEQFF.

This chain links TRBV3-1 (or the pseudogene TRBV3-2) with TRBJ1-1, with D perhaps TRBD1 (5 bases). V was pared by 6 bases and J by 1 base, with 12 bases between. Germline CDR1 reads LGHDT; CDR2 reads YNNKEL (reference sequence). The CDR3 totals 14 residues. The CDR3 spells CASREGSANTEAFF. CDR3 in DNA: TGTGCCAGCAGGGAGGGGTCGGCGAACACTGAAGCTTTCTTT.

The J gene is TRBJ2-1, the V gene TRBV19, with TRBD1 identical over 8 bases. Germline CDR1 is LNHDA and CDR2 is SQIVND (reference sequence). With 3 bases clipped from V and 6 bases from J, the junction kept 7 bases outside the gene matches. The CDR3 is 15 residues long. CDR3 loop: CASSMRDRLSNEQFF. The CDR3 DNA reads as TGTGCCAGTAGTATGCGGGACAGGCTATCCAATGAGCAGTTCTTC.